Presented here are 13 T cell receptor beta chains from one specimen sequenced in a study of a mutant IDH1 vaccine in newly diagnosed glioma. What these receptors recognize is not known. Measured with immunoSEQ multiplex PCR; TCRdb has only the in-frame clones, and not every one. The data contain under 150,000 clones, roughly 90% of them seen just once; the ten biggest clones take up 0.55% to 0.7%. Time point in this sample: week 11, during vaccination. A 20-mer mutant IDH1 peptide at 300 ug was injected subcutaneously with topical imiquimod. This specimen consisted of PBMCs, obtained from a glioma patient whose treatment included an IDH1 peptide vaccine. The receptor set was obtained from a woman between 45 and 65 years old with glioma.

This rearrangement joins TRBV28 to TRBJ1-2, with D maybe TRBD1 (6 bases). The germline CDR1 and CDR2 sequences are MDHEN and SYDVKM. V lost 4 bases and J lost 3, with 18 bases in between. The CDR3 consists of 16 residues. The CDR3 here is CASSSGAGAGDYGYTF. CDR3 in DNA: TGTGCCAGCAGTTCTGGGGCAGGGGCTGGGGACTATGGCTACACCTTC.

DNA of the CDR3: TGCGCCAGCAGCTTGGCCGGTACACAAGAGACCCAGTACTTC. This codes for CASSLAGTQETQYF. The rearrangement uses TRBV5-1 and TRBJ2-5; D uncertain. This CDR3 region has 14 residues. CDR1 is SGHRS, CDR2 YFSETQ, per germline. V dropped 0 bases and J dropped 2 bases, with 8 bases sitting between them.

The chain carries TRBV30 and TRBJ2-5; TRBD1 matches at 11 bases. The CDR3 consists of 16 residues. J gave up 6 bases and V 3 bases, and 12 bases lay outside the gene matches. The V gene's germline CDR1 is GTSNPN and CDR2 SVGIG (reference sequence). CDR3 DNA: TGTGCCTGGAGCGGCATCGGACAGGGGGCAATTCAGACCCAGTACTTC. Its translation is CAWSGIGQGAIQTQYF.

The CDR3 DNA sequence: TGTGCCAGCAGCTTTCCGGGACTAGCGGGGGTCTACGAGCAGTACTTC. This gives the protein CASSFPGLAGVYEQYF. The rearrangement uses TRBV5-4 and TRBJ2-7, with 14 bases that match TRBD2. The CDR3 totals 16 residues. CDR1 SGHNT and CDR2 YYREEE come from the germline V gene (reference sequence). J was trimmed by 3 bases and V by 2 bases; bases with no gene match: 4.

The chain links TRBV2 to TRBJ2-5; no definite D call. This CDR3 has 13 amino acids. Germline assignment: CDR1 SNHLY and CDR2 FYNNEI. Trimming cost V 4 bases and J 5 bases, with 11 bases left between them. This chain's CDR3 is CASSVSVWETQYF. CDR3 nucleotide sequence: TGTGCCAGCAGTGTTTCGGTCTGGGAGACCCAGTACTTC.

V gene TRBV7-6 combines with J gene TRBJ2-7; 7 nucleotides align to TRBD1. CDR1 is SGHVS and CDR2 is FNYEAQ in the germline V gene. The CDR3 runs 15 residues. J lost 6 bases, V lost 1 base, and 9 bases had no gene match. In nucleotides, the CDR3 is TGTGCCAGCAGCTTAGGTGGGGGACAGCTACTCGAGCAGTACTTC. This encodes CASSLGGGQLLEQYF.

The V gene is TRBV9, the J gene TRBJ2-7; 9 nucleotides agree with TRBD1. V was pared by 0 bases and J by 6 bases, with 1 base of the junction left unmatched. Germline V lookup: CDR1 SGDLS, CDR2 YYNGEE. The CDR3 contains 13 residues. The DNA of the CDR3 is TGTGCCAGCAGCGTAGGGACAGGGGTCGAGCAGTACTTC. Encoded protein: CASSVGTGVEQYF.

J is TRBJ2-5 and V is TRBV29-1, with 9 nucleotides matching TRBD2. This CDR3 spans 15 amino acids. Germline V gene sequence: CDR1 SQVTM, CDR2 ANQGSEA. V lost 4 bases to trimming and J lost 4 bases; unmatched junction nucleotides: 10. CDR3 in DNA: TGCAGCGTTGTACATTTCCTAGCGGGACCAGAGACCCAGTACTTC. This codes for CSVVHFLAGPETQYF. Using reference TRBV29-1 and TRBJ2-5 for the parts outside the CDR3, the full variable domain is SAVISQKPSRDICQRGTSLTIQCQVDSQVTMMFWYRQQPGQSLTLIATANQGSEATYESGFVIDKFPISRPNLTFSTLTVSNMSPEDSSIYLCSVVHFLAGPETQYFGPGTRLLVL.

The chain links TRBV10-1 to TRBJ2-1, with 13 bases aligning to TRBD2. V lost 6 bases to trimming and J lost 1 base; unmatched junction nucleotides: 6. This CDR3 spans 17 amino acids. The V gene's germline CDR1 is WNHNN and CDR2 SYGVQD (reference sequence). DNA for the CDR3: TGCGCCAGCAGCCGGACTAGCGGGAGTCTATCCTACAATGAGCAGTTCTTC. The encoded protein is CASSRTSGSLSYNEQFF.

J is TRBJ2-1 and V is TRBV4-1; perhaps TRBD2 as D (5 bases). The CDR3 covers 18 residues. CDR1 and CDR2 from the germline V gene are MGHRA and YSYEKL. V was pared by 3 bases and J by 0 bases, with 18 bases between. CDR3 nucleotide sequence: TGCGCCAGCAGCCATGCCTTTTTGCGGGTGAGCTCCTACAATGAGCAGTTCTTC. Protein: CASSHAFLRVSSYNEQFF.

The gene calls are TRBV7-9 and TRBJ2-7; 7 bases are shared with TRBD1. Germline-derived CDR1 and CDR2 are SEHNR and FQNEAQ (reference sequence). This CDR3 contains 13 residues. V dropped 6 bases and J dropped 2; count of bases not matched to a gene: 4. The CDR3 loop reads CASRPTGAYEQYF. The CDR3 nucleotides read TGTGCCAGCAGACCAACAGGGGCCTACGAGCAGTACTTC.

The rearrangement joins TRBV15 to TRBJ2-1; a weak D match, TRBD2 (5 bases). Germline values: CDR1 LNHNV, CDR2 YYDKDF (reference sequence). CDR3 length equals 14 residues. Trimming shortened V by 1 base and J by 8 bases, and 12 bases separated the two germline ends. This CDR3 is CATSRALGSDEQFF. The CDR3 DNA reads TGTGCCACCAGCAGAGCTTTGGGGAGCGATGAGCAGTTCTTC.

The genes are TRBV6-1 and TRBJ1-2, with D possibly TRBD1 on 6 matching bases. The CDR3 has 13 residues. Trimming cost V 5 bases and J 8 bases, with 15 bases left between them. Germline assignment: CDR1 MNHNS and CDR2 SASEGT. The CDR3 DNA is TGTGCCAGCAGTTTGCCGGGGGCGGAGGGCTACACCTTC. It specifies CASSLPGAEGYTF.